This entry concerns a single TCR beta chain. TCR beta libraries were prepared from cDNA with unique molecular identifiers. Between about 1 and 11 million T cells gave rise to hundreds of thousands of cDNA molecules. TCRdb passed the PCR reads through MiXCR, listing each CDR3 protein once. The table lists 700,000 to 800,000 distinct CDR3 sequences, around 27% of them singletons. The data originate from a study of post-analysis software for immune sequencing data. For the study at large: Some patients lacked subtype; others had relapsing-remitting, secondary progressive or progressive-relapsing disease.

This receptor was obtained from a girl between 5 and 17 years old with multiple sclerosis. The sequenced sample was blood.

The CDR3 is CASSLAGVLNEQFF. The CDR3 nucleotides are TGTGCCAGCAGCTTAGCGGGAGTGCTGAATGAGCAGTTCTTC. The chain links TRBV7-2 to TRBJ2-1; D may be TRBD2 (5 bases). Deletions cut 0 bases from V and 7 bases from J, with 10 bases between. CDR3 length: 14 amino acids. Germline V lookup: CDR1 SGHTA, CDR2 FQGNSA.